Listed below are T cell receptor beta chains from one sample, sequenced in a study of graft-versus-host responses after intestinal transplantation. Measured with immunoSEQ multiplex PCR; TCRdb has only the in-frame clones, and not every one. This sample yields under 45,000 clones, of which 93% are seen a single time; approximately 4% belongs to the top ten. The sequenced sample was PBMCs, obtained 734 days after intestinal transplantation. The receptors here all came from a human patient who received an intestinal transplant, so some T cells may come from the graft donor. Both conserved end residues are trimmed from each CDR3. D genes are given only for firm matches. Clone sizes are given selectively: once, few, many, or a class where the clone is expanded.

J: TRBJ1-1
V: TRBV5-1
D: NA
size: NA
CDR3: ASSSEGGYTEAF

J: TRBJ2-5
V: TRBV25-1
D: NA
size: NA
CDR3: ASSEFGSTPIYEQY

J: TRBJ1-3
V: TRBV13
D: NA
size: NA
CDR3: ASSQGFSGNTIY

J: TRBJ2-1
V: TRBV19
D: NA
size: NA
CDR3: ASSRGGARSNEQF

J: TRBJ2-5
V: TRBV5-4
D: NA
size: NA
CDR3: ASSRSGSIRRETQY

J: TRBJ2-3
V: TRBV5-5
D: NA
size: NA
CDR3: ASFRGANQPGTDTQY

J: TRBJ2-1
V: TRBV29-1
D: TRBD2
size: NA
CDR3: SVGPTSKQF

J: TRBJ1-2
V: TRBV10-3
D: TRBD1
size: NA
CDR3: AISGPGQGNYGYT

J: TRBJ2-7
V: TRBV6-5
D: NA
size: NA
CDR3: ASRQLYEQY

J: TRBJ2-5
V: TRBV11-2
D: TRBD2
size: NA
CDR3: ASSFRTSGKETQY

J: TRBJ1-4
V: TRBV4-1
D: NA
size: NA
CDR3: ASSQRGVRADEKLF

J: TRBJ2-3
V: TRBV6-4
D: TRBD2
size: NA
CDR3: ASSDSTSGDTDTQY

J: TRBJ2-1
V: TRBV27
D: NA
size: NA
CDR3: ASGAIRTYNEQF

J: TRBJ2-2
V: TRBV18
D: NA
size: NA
CDR3: ASSPDTANTGELF

J: TRBJ2-7
V: TRBV11-2
D: TRBD1
size: NA
CDR3: ASSHLRQGVSYEQY

J: TRBJ1-1
V: TRBV5-6
D: NA
size: NA
CDR3: ASSLPRHRAEVNTEAF

J: TRBJ2-1
V: TRBV29-1
D: TRBD2
size: NA
CDR3: SVVSGRTYNEQF

J: TRBJ2-6
V: TRBV7-9
D: NA
size: NA
CDR3: ASSLVTTTGANVLT

J: TRBJ2-7
V: TRBV11-2
D: TRBD2
size: NA
CDR3: ASSLLAGSYEQY

J: TRBJ1-3
V: TRBV19
D: NA
size: NA
CDR3: ASSIIRRNSGNTIY

J: TRBJ2-3
V: TRBV19
D: NA
size: NA
CDR3: ASSIDVPDTQY

J: TRBJ2-2
V: TRBV14
D: TRBD2
size: NA
CDR3: ASSPTRNGRAYTGELF

J: TRBJ1-1
V: TRBV29-1
D: TRBD1
size: NA
CDR3: SVDHRGVGDTEAF

J: TRBJ2-7
V: TRBV6-6
D: TRBD1
size: NA
CDR3: ASSYPRTGSSYEQY

J: TRBJ2-7
V: TRBV19
D: TRBD1
size: NA
CDR3: ASSMLGTGGYEQY

J: TRBJ2-7
V: TRBV12-2
D: NA
size: NA
CDR3: ASRLAKGGKIIYEQY

J: TRBJ2-3
V: TRBV5-1
D: TRBD2
size: NA
CDR3: ASSFRSTSSDTQY

J: TRBJ1-1
V: TRBV27
D: NA
size: NA
CDR3: ASSLNSRRPYTEAF

J: TRBJ1-5
V: TRBV6-8
D: TRBD1
size: NA
CDR3: ASSYDRGGYQPQH

J: TRBJ2-1
V: TRBV6-5
D: NA
size: once
CDR3: ASSYGLNEQF

J: TRBJ2-1
V: TRBV15
D: TRBD2
size: NA
CDR3: ATSGGLAGVNEQF

J: TRBJ2-7
V: TRBV6-6
D: NA
size: NA
CDR3: ASGANPYEQY

J: TRBJ2-7
V: TRBV7-9
D: NA
size: NA
CDR3: ASSLEGSDEQY

J: TRBJ2-7
V: TRBV9
D: NA
size: NA
CDR3: ASSAEGYEQY

J: TRBJ2-2
V: TRBV19
D: TRBD2
size: once
CDR3: ASSIRTSGSSAGELF

J: TRBJ1-1
V: TRBV29-1
D: TRBD1
size: NA
CDR3: SVEALQGALKAF

J: TRBJ1-1
V: TRBV29-1
D: NA
size: NA
CDR3: SVDRSTEAF

J: TRBJ1-5
V: TRBV7-6
D: TRBD1
size: NA
CDR3: ASSPGQGASNQPQH

J: TRBJ2-3
V: TRBV28
D: TRBD2
size: NA
CDR3: ASSSPRLAASTDTQY

J: TRBJ2-7
V: TRBV20-1
D: NA
size: NA
CDR3: SARAGAEQY

J: TRBJ2-3
V: TRBV10-3
D: TRBD2
size: NA
CDR3: AIRGTSGSTDTQY

J: TRBJ2-7
V: TRBV7-9
D: TRBD1
size: NA
CDR3: ASSSPTGVSYEQY

J: TRBJ1-2
V: TRBV10-2
D: NA
size: NA
CDR3: ASNGGLYGYT

J: TRBJ2-7
V: TRBV29-1
D: TRBD1
size: NA
CDR3: SVGGTGLNEQY

J: TRBJ1-5
V: TRBV6-9
D: TRBD1
size: once
CDR3: ASSIGTGRNQPQH

J: TRBJ1-5
V: TRBV19
D: NA
size: NA
CDR3: ASSISSRNQPQH

J: TRBJ1-6
V: TRBV7-6
D: NA
size: NA
CDR3: ASSLVGGPYSPLH

J: TRBJ2-3
V: TRBV6-6
D: NA
size: once
CDR3: ASSRDRTDTQY

J: TRBJ1-3
V: TRBV18
D: NA
size: NA
CDR3: ASSLQESGNTIY

J: TRBJ1-3
V: TRBV6-6
D: NA
size: NA
CDR3: ASSSGTIAGNTIY

J: TRBJ1-4
V: TRBV9
D: TRBD1
size: NA
CDR3: ASSVADRTNEKLF

J: TRBJ2-5
V: TRBV11-1
D: NA
size: NA
CDR3: ASSLIGPTQETQY

J: TRBJ1-4
V: TRBV12-5
D: NA
size: NA
CDR3: ASGQFATNEKLF

J: TRBJ1-2
V: TRBV6-6
D: TRBD1
size: NA
CDR3: ASSRDSLTGGYT

J: TRBJ2-5
V: TRBV7-9
D: TRBD1
size: NA
CDR3: ASSTRDRDQETQY